This T cell receptor beta chain was found in a study of T cells expressing NK-cell markers. Study background: Seven HCMV-seropositive donors and one seronegative donor made up the eight sequenced donors.

The authors made TCR beta cDNA libraries by 5'RACE template switching. This switching added a universal primer site and UMIs. TCRdb re-called the 5' RACE reads and shows each CDR3 protein once, DNA omitted. Recorded for this sample: approximately 440,000 distinct CDR3 sequences. Study outcomes and limitations: It was still unclear whether expanded NKG2C+ T cell clones were HCMV specific. The study found these clonotypes also leading the CD3+CD56-NKG2C+ fraction in a handful of donors.

In regard to this clonotype: Its antigen is not known.

Germline CDR1 reads MNHEY; CDR2 reads SMNVEV (reference sequence). This CDR3 contains 16 residues. This TCR was recovered from a woman aged 45-65 years in good health. V is TRBV27 and J is TRBJ1-2; TCRdb's D call of TRBD1 is untestable without DNA. The sample consisted of blood T cells: a sorted CD56 or NKG2C T cell subset, CD4+ or CD8+ T cells, or bulk PBMC T cells (not recorded which). CDR3 amino acids: CASGRQGAQSNYGYTF.